These 25 T cell receptor beta chains originate from one sample sequenced in a study of prognosis after radiotherapy for stage I lung cancer. From genomic DNA, TCR beta CDR3 was amplified by two-round multiplex PCR. TRBV and TRBJ genes each had their own specific primers in first-round PCR. TCRdb processed the multiplex PCR reads anew with MiXCR; each CDR3 protein has one entry. The profile shows approximately 17,000 distinct CDR3 sequences, just under 45% of them singletons. The specimen comprised PBMCs, sampled before or after stereotactic body radiation therapy (not recorded which). These receptor sequences come from a donor aged 50 or older with non-small cell lung cancer.

V is TRBV20-1 and J is TRBJ1-2; no definite D call. Germline V gives CDR1 DFQATT, CDR2 SNEGSKA (reference sequence). V shed 3 bases and J shed 6 bases, with 14 bases lying between them. The CDR3 has 13 amino acids. In nucleotides, the CDR3 is TGCAGTGCTAGCAGGACGGACCTCGATGGCTACACCTTC. Protein: CSASRTDLDGYTF.

This clonotype rates as medium-sized. The CDR3 DNA follows: TGCGCCAGCAGCTCAGGGGGAGGGGACACTGAAGCTTTCTTT. It codes for CASSSGGGDTEAFF. The chain joins TRBV5-1 to TRBJ1-1, with 7 bases identical to TRBD1. V shed 3 bases, J shed 3 bases, and the junction held 5 bases outside the gene matches. Germline CDR1 is SGHRS and CDR2 is YFSETQ. This CDR3 contains 14 residues.

The gene calls are TRBV30 and TRBJ1-1, with D maybe TRBD1 (6 bases). Looked up from germline, CDR1 is GTSNPN and CDR2 is SVGIG (reference sequence). The CDR3 runs to 13 residues. Trimming pared 2 bases from V and 4 bases from J, leaving 11 bases between. Here the CDR3 DNA reads TGTGCCTGGAGTCGGGGGGCGGGCACTGAAGCTTTCTTT. Translated, it gives CAWSRGAGTEAFF.

This clonotype turned up a few times. CDR3 region: CASSLRLAGAGLKETQYF. The CDR3 bases are TGCGCCAGCAGCTTGAGACTAGCGGGAGCAGGATTGAAAGAGACCCAGTACTTC. This chain uses TRBV5-1 with TRBJ2-5; TRBD2 aligns across 12 bases. Germline CDR1 SGHRS, CDR2 YFSETQ. The CDR3 is 18 amino acids. J gave up 3 bases and V 1 base, and 10 bases lay outside the gene matches.

The V call is TRBV7-6, the J call TRBJ1-3, with 8 bases identical to TRBD1. With 3 bases clipped from V and 0 bases from J, the junction kept 7 bases outside the gene matches. Germline V gene data show CDR1 as SGHVS and CDR2 as FNYEAQ. This CDR3 spans 17 amino acids. CDR3 loop: CASSFRGQATSGNTIYF. The CDR3 DNA sequence: TGTGCCAGCAGCTTTAGGGGACAGGCAACCTCTGGAAACACCATATATTTT.

Ten or more counts support this clonotype. A read error may account for a junction end that differs from germline. The V call is TRBV7-3, the J call TRBJ1-1; D is unresolved. The germline gives CDR1 SGHTA, CDR2 FQGTGA. The CDR3 runs 13 residues. CDR3 in DNA: TGTGCCAGCAGCCTAACAGTTAACACTGAAGCTTTCTTT. It yields the protein CASSLTVNTEAFF.

Details on this clonotype: This is likely an artifact of a read error, given a far larger clone one base away. The chain couples TRBV28 to TRBJ1-6; 7 nucleotides agree with TRBD1. The CDR3 runs 15 residues. J was trimmed by 5 bases and V by 6 bases; bases with no gene match: 7. Germline V gives CDR1 MDHEN, CDR2 SYDVKM. CDR3 nucleotide sequence: TGTGCCAGCAGCCAGGAGGGGGCTAATAATTCACCCCTCCACTTT. It is translated as CASSQEGANNSPLHF.

This clonotype was recorded many times. V usage is TRBV5-1 and J usage is TRBJ2-1, with a possible D match to TRBD1 (5 bases). Germline-derived CDR1 and CDR2 are SGHRS and YFSETQ. Trimming removed 4 bases from V and 5 bases from J, with 13 bases in between. This CDR3 contains 14 residues. For the CDR3, the DNA is TGCGCCAGCAGCACTCCGACAGTTGACAATGAGCAGTTCTTC. Amino acids: CASSTPTVDNEQFF.

J is TRBJ2-7 and V is TRBV7-8; a possible D gene is TRBD1 (5 bases). Germline V gene data show CDR1 as SGHVS and CDR2 as FQNEAQ. The CDR3 totals 15 residues. Trimming shortened V by 1 base and J by 3 bases, and 13 bases separated the two germline ends. CDR3: CASSLEGGRVYEQYF. CDR3 nucleotide sequence: TGTGCCAGCAGCTTAGAAGGTGGCAGGGTCTACGAGCAGTACTTC. The full variable domain, completed using reference TRBV7-8 and TRBJ2-7, is GAGVSQSPRYKVAKRGQDVALRCDPISGHVSLFWYQQALGQGPEFLTYFQNEAQLDKSGLPSDRFFAERPEGSVSTLKIQRTQQEDSAVYLCASSLEGGRVYEQYFGPGTRLTVT.

The chain joins TRBV12-3 or TRBV12-4 to TRBJ1-2; D is ambiguous. The V end lost 3 bases, the J end lost 6 bases, and 14 bases lay between the germline ends. CDR3 length: 14 amino acids. The DNA for the CDR3 is TGTGCCAGCAGTTTCTCGTCCGGGGTAAATGGCTACACCTTC. Its protein is CASSFSSGVNGYTF.

V and J are TRBV12-3 or TRBV12-4 and TRBJ1-2, with 12 positions matching TRBD1. The V gene end was trimmed by 6 bases and the J gene end by 8 bases; junction bases not matched to a gene: 13. This CDR3 has 16 amino acids. Here the CDR3 reads CASSQGTGGFARGYTF. The CDR3 nucleotides are TGTGCCAGCAGCCAAGGGACAGGGGGCTTTGCTCGGGGCTACACCTTC.

This clonotype has a count of ten or more. The rearrangement joins TRBV18 to TRBJ1-4; tentative D call: TRBD1 (5 bases). The V gene's germline CDR1 is KGHSH and CDR2 LQKENI. Trimming left V 2 bases short and J 3 bases short, with 13 bases between. The CDR3 runs 16 residues. CDR3 sequence: CASSPFGRGANEKLFF. CDR3 sequence (DNA): TGTGCCAGCTCACCATTCGGGAGAGGGGCTAATGAAAAACTGTTTTTT.

As for this clonotype: At one of its ends the junction is not consistent with the germline gene, which may arise from a read error. The chain has TRBV11-2 and TRBJ1-6; D unresolved. Germline CDR1 and CDR2: SGHAT and FQNNGV. The length of the CDR3 is 15 residues. The CDR3 here is CASSLVTGSNSPLHF. The CDR3, as DNA: TGTGCCAGTAGCTTAGTAACTGGGAGCAATTCACCCCTCCACTTT. Drawing the rest from reference TRBV11-2 and TRBJ1-6, the complete variable domain is EAGVAQSPRYKIIEKRQSVAFWCNPISGHATLYWYQQILGQGPKLLIQFQNNGVVDDSQLPKDRFSAERLKGVDSTLKIQPAKLEDSAVYLCASSLVTGSNSPLHFGNGTRLTVT.

The table lists this clonotype with many counts. The J gene is TRBJ2-3, the V gene TRBV12-3 or TRBV12-4; D uncertain. CDR3 length equals 11 residues. Trimming shortened V by 4 bases and J by 6 bases, and 5 bases separated the two germline ends. CDR3 region: CASSSVDTQYF. CDR3 bases: TGTGCCAGCAGTTCCGTGGATACGCAGTATTTT.

The chain has TRBV11-3 and TRBJ1-1; a weak D match, TRBD1 (5 bases). Trimming shortened V by 4 bases and J by 0 bases, and 15 bases separated the two germline ends. Germline CDR1 and CDR2: SGHNT and YENEEA. The CDR3 spans 16 residues. The CDR3: CASSSVQANLNTEAFF. The CDR3, as DNA: TGTGCCAGCAGCTCGGTACAGGCGAACTTGAACACTGAAGCTTTCTTT.

This clonotype occurred many times. The gene calls are TRBV16 and TRBJ1-5; D perhaps matches TRBD1 (6 bases). The germline gives CDR1 KGHSY, CDR2 FQNENV. The germline V and J ends were trimmed by 7 bases and 5 bases, with 12 bases remaining between them. The CDR3 spans 13 residues. The CDR3 DNA follows: TGTGCCAGCAACCTGGGGGGCCATCAGCCCCAGCATTTT. It specifies CASNLGGHQPQHF.

This clonotype occurred once. A read error may produce the germline difference seen at one junction end. This chain connects TRBV28 to TRBJ2-1, with D possibly being TRBD2 (5 bases). The CDR3 is 12 residues long. Looked up from germline, CDR1 is MDHEN and CDR2 is SYDVKM. The CDR3 coding sequence is TGTGCCAGCACCGGGAATTACAAAGAGCAGTTCTTC. As protein: CASTGNYKEQFF. The variable domain in full, completed from reference TRBV28 and TRBJ2-1, reads DVKVTQSSRYLVKRTGEKVFLECVQDMDHENMFWYRQDPGLGLRLIYFSYDVKMKEKGDIPEGYSVSREKKERFSLILESASTNQTSMYLCASTGNYKEQFFGPGTRLTVL.

This clonotype is categorized as medium-sized (0.01 to 0.1%). J is TRBJ2-2 and V is TRBV28; D ambiguous. There are 18 residues in the CDR3. Trimming took off 6 bases at V and 3 bases at J, with 23 bases between the two ends. Germline V gene data show CDR1 as MDHEN and CDR2 as SYDVKM. Written as DNA, the CDR3 is TGTGCCAGCAGATCAGTATTCCCGCGGACGGATTACACCGGGGAGCTGTTTTTT. Its protein product is CASRSVFPRTDYTGELFF.

This clonotype was picked up many times. V usage is TRBV10-3 and J usage is TRBJ1-1; TRBD1 matches at 8 bases. The V gene's germline CDR1 is ENHRY and CDR2 SYGVKD. V trimming: 5 bases; J trimming: 3 bases; junction bases outside the gene matches: 5. The CDR3 has 14 residues. The CDR3: CAISRQGMDTEAFF. In DNA form, the CDR3 reads TGTGCCATCAGTCGACAGGGGATGGACACTGAAGCTTTCTTT.

Ten or more counts support this clonotype. The CDR3 DNA follows: TGTGCCAGCAGCGTAGGGCCAGAGAACACTGAAGCTTTCTTT. It codes for CASSVGPENTEAFF. This chain connects TRBV9 to TRBJ1-1, with D unresolved. V was cut by 0 bases and J by 1 base, with 7 bases left in between. Germline V gives CDR1 SGDLS, CDR2 YYNGEE. The CDR3 is 14 amino acids.

In its sample, this clonotype was seen many times. The rearrangement links TRBV3-1 to TRBJ1-1; D is unresolved. The V gene's germline CDR1 is LGHDT and CDR2 YNNKEL (reference sequence). This CDR3 has 13 residues. Trimming removed 1 base at V and 6 bases at J, with 9 bases between. The CDR3 bases are TGTGCCAGCAGCCAAGCCAGCCGGCCTGAAGCTTTCTTT. Translating gives CASSQASRPEAFF.

This clonotype was seen just once. The chain couples TRBV28 to TRBJ1-2, with a possible D match to TRBD1 (5 bases). The V gene lost 2 bases and the J gene lost 9 bases, with 7 bases spanning the gap. Germline lookup yields CDR1 MDHEN and CDR2 SYDVKM. This CDR3 is 11 amino acids long. CDR3 sequence reads: CASSLDSRYTF. CDR3 DNA sequence: TGTGCCAGCAGTTTAGACAGTCGCTACACCTTC.

For this clonotype: A junction boundary mismatches the germline segment, possibly from a read error. The chain couples TRBV19 to TRBJ2-7, with 7 positions matching TRBD1. This CDR3 has 14 amino acids. The germline V gene has CDR1 LNHDA and CDR2 SQIVND (reference sequence). The CDR3, as DNA: TGTGCCGGTAGTTGTAAAGGGGGCATCTACGAGCAGTACTTC. Translating gives CAGSCKGGIYEQYF.

The CDR3 reads CASSYSARVRNTEAFF. DNA for the CDR3: TGTGCCAGCAGTTACTCGGCTAGGGTGCGCAACACTGAAGCTTTCTTT. The chain recombines TRBV6-2 or TRBV6-3 with TRBJ1-1; D is unclear. The CDR3 length is 16 residues. The ends were cut back, 0 bases at V and 2 bases at J, with 13 bases in the middle. Looked up from germline, CDR1 is MNHEY and CDR2 is SVGEGT.

In regard to this clonotype: A junction end diverges from the germline sequence, so it may reflect a read error. J is TRBJ1-6 and V is TRBV12-3 or TRBV12-4; D is unclear. The CDR3 runs to 14 residues. The CDR3 region is CSSSFSARDSPLHF. The CDR3 DNA reads as TGTTCCAGCAGTTTTTCAGCGAGAGATTCACCCCTCCACTTT.